What follows are 17 T cell receptor beta chains derived from one specimen sequenced in a study of T cells after yellow fever vaccination. TCRdb reanalysed the 5' RACE reads using MiXCR and keeps one entry per CDR3 protein. The profile shows roughly 65,000 distinct CDR3 sequences, 5.5% to 7.5% of them singletons. The sample was CD4+ T cells sorted from PBMCs, taken around 16 days after the first yellow fever vaccination. The receptor source for this set is a man in his late teens or twenties who received the YFV17D yellow fever vaccine.

This clonotype appeared many times. CDR3 sequence (DNA): TGTGCCAGTACCCATCGGGGGCAATACAATGAGCAGTTCTTC. It is translated as CASTHRGQYNEQFF. The chain employs TRBV19 and TRBJ2-1; possibly TRBD1 or TRBD2 for D (6 bases each). The germline V gene encodes CDR1 LNHDA and CDR2 SQIVND (reference sequence). V dropped 7 bases and J dropped 4 bases, with 14 bases sitting between them. CDR3 size: 14 residues.

The rearrangement uses TRBV6-2 or TRBV6-3 and TRBJ2-1; no firm D call. The germline V gene encodes CDR1 MNHEY and CDR2 SVGEGT. This CDR3 is 13 amino acids long. The ends were cut back, 7 bases at V and 4 bases at J, with 11 bases in the middle. CDR3 sequence reads: CASISTGYNEQFF. The CDR3 region has the DNA TGTGCCAGCATTTCGACTGGATACAATGAGCAGTTCTTC.

This clonotype was observed many times. CDR3 nucleotides: TGTGCCAGCAGCTTAGGGGACAGGGTTAGGGACATTCAGTACTTC. Residues: CASSLGDRVRDIQYF. The chain is built from TRBV7-2 and TRBJ2-4, with 9 bases that match TRBD1. The CDR3 runs to 15 residues. With V trimmed by 1 base and J by 8 bases, 6 bases remained unmatched. CDR1 SGHTA and CDR2 FQGNSA come from the germline V gene.

This clonotype was seen ten or more times. The chain carries TRBV7-2 and TRBJ1-2, with a tentative D call TRBD1 (5 bases). This CDR3 region has 16 residues. V lost 1 base and J 6 bases, leaving 18 bases between the germline ends. Germline V gene sequence: CDR1 SGHTA, CDR2 FQGNSA. CDR3 coding DNA: TGTGCCAGCAGCTTAGGGGGGATCAGCACTAAGGATGGCTACACCTTC. Protein: CASSLGGISTKDGYTF.

In its sample, this clonotype was seen many times. For the CDR3, the DNA is TGCGCCAGCAGCCTGACCCCCTTCACTGTCTCCTACAATGAGCAGTTCTTC. This gives the protein CASSLTPFTVSYNEQFF. V is TRBV4-1 and J is TRBJ2-1; D is uncertain. Trimming pared 4 bases from V and 0 bases from J, leaving 16 bases between. In germline, CDR1 is MGHRA, CDR2 YSYEKL. This CDR3 spans 17 amino acids.

Comments on this clonotype: A much larger clone is a single base away; this may be a read error. The chain combines TRBV7-2 with TRBJ2-2, with D perhaps TRBD2 (6 bases). The V end was cut by 6 bases, the J end by 1 base, with 12 bases between. The germline gives CDR1 SGHTA, CDR2 FQGNSA. The CDR3 is 15 residues long. CDR3: CASRTGRGNTGELFF. In DNA, the CDR3 is TGTGCCAGCAGGACCGGGAGAGGGAACACCGGGGAGCTGTTTTTT.

This clonotype came up many times. The V gene is TRBV7-2, the J gene TRBJ1-1; D is possibly TRBD1 (5 bases). Germline assignment: CDR1 SGHTA and CDR2 FQGNSA. V was trimmed by 6 bases and J by 6 bases, leaving 20 bases between them. CDR3 length: 15 amino acids. CDR3 nucleotides: TGTGCCAGCAGTTCCCAGGGACGGAGGACCGCTGAAGCTTTCTTT. It yields the protein CASSSQGRRTAEAFF.

This clonotype was detected many times. This sequence joins TRBV30 and TRBJ2-1; tentative D call: TRBD2 (6 bases). The CDR3 sequence is 16 residues long. In germline, CDR1 is GTSNPN, CDR2 SVGIG (reference sequence). The V gene lost 1 base and the J gene lost 0 bases, with 13 bases spanning the gap. Written as DNA, the CDR3 is TGTGCCTGGAGTGAGAGATTTAGCGGCTCCTACAATGAGCAGTTCTTC. This codes for CAWSERFSGSYNEQFF.

In its sample, this clonotype was seen many times. CDR3 residues: CASRMTGSGANVLTF. CDR3 coding DNA: TGTGCCAGCAGGATGACTGGCTCTGGGGCCAACGTCCTGACTTTC. The chain employs TRBV5-6 and TRBJ2-6; D unclear. Germline lookup yields CDR1 SGHDT and CDR2 YYEEEE. This CDR3 has 15 amino acids. The V end was cut by 5 bases, the J end by 0 bases, with 9 bases between.

This clonotype was detected only a few times. The CDR3 DNA is TGTGCCAGCAGTTACTTCCTTCCTCGACAGGGAGTCTCTGGAAACACCATATATTTT. Protein: CASSYFLPRQGVSGNTIYF. V usage is TRBV6-5 and J usage is TRBJ1-3, with 7 bases fitting TRBD1. The germline gives CDR1 MNHEY, CDR2 SVGAGI. V lost 1 base and J lost 0; bases outside the gene matches: 12. This CDR3 comprises 19 residues.

The sample holds many counts of this clonotype. The chain combines TRBV5-1 with TRBJ1-6; D is undetermined. This CDR3 has 13 amino acids. The germline V gene encodes CDR1 SGHRS and CDR2 YFSETQ. With 0 bases removed from V and 9 bases from J, the gap between germline ends came to 7 bases. CDR3 loop: CASSLALGSPLHF. In DNA, the CDR3 is TGCGCCAGCAGCTTGGCCTTGGGTTCACCCCTCCACTTT.

This clonotype was observed at least ten times. The chain is built from TRBV28 and TRBJ1-2, with D unresolved. The germline V and J ends were trimmed by 1 base and 3 bases, with 9 bases remaining between them. The CDR3 extends over 14 amino acids. From germline, CDR1 is MDHEN and CDR2 SYDVKM. CDR3 amino acids: CASSLYGSDYGYTF. CDR3 DNA sequence: TGTGCCAGCAGTTTATACGGGTCCGACTATGGCTACACCTTC.

This clonotype has a count of ten or more. V and J are TRBV7-2 and TRBJ1-3; D call uncertain. The CDR3 runs 14 residues. Germline V gene data show CDR1 as SGHTA and CDR2 as FQGNSA. The V end lost 5 bases, the J end lost 0 bases, and 8 bases lay between the germline ends. The CDR3 is CASSPQVSGNTIYF. Written as DNA, the CDR3 is TGTGCCAGCAGCCCCCAGGTCTCTGGAAACACCATATATTTT.

The table lists this clonotype with many counts. J is TRBJ1-3 and V is TRBV12-3 or TRBV12-4; 7 bases are shared with TRBD1. The CDR3 spans 16 residues. The J segment lost 6 bases and the V segment lost 5 bases, leaving 13 bases of the junction unmatched. For the CDR3, the DNA is TGTGCCAGCAGTCCCAACAGGGGAGGTTATGAAAACACCATATATTTT. It yields the protein CASSPNRGGYENTIYF.

The table lists this clonotype with many counts. The CDR3 DNA reads as TGCGCCAGCAGCCACCCCCCCGGGGATACGCAGTATTTT. It is translated as CASSHPPGDTQYF. This chain links TRBV4-1 with TRBJ2-3; no firm D call. Germline V CDR1 and CDR2: MGHRA, YSYEKL. CDR3 size: 13 residues. Trimming pared 3 bases from V and 6 bases from J, leaving 10 bases between.

At least ten counts were recorded for this clonotype. The genes are TRBV5-1 and TRBJ2-6; 8 bases are a match to TRBD1. CDR1 is SGHRS, CDR2 YFSETQ, per germline. The CDR3 covers 17 residues. The J segment lost 4 bases and the V segment lost 4 bases, leaving 10 bases of the junction unmatched. The CDR3 spells CASSPYRGAEGANVLTF. The CDR3 nucleotides are TGCGCCAGCAGCCCGTACAGGGGGGCGGAGGGGGCCAACGTCCTGACTTTC.

A remark on this clonotype: A much more abundant neighbour one base away suggests this may be a read error. The chain employs TRBV3-1 and TRBJ2-1; D ambiguous. The CDR3 sequence is 12 residues long. The germline gives CDR1 LGHDT, CDR2 YNNKEL (reference sequence). V was shortened by 4 bases and J by 10 bases, with 11 bases between the two germline ends. Here the CDR3 DNA reads TGTGCCAGCAGCCGAGAGGCCAGGGAGCAGTTCTTC. Protein: CASSREAREQFF.